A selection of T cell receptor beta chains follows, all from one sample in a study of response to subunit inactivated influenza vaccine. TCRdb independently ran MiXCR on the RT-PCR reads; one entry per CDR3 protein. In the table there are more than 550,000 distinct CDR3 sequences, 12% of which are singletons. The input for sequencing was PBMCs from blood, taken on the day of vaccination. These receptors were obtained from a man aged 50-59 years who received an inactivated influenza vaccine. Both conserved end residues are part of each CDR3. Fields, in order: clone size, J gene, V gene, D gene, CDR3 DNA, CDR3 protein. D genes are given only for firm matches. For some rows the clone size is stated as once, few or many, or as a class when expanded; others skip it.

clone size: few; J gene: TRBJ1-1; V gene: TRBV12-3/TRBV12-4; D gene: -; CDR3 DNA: TGTGCCAGCACCCGCCCTGCAGGGCGGCACACTGAAGCTTTCTTT; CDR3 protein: CASTRPAGRHTEAFF
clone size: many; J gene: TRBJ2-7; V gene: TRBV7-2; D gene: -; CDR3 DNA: TGTGCCAGCAGCTTTTCCGGCCCAACCGAGCAGTACTTC; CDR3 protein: CASSFSGPTEQYF
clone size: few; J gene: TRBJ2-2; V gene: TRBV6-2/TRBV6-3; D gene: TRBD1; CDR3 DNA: TGTGCCAGCAGTTACTCTTGGGACAGACATCAACGAAACACCGGGGAGCTGTTTTTT; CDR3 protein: CASSYSWDRHQRNTGELFF
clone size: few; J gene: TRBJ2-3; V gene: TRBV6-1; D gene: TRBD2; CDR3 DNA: TGTGCCAGCAGTCCGGGACTAGCGGGAGTGACCATTTGGACAGATACGCAGTATTTT; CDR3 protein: CASSPGLAGVTIWTDTQYF
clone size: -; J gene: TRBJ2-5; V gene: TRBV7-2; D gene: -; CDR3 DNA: TGTGCCAGCAGCGGGGGGGCACTGTACTTC; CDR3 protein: CASSGGALYF
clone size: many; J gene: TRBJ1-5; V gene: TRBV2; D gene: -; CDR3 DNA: TGTGCCAGCAGTGAAATCTGGCTTATAAACAATCAGCCCCAGCATTTT; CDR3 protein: CASSEIWLINNQPQHF
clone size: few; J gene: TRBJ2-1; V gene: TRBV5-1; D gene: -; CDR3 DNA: TGCGCCAGCAGCTTGGGGCAGGGAGGGGGGATACATCAGCAGTTCTTC; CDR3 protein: CASSLGQGGGIHQQFF
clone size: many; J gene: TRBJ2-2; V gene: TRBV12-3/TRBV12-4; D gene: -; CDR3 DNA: TGTGCCAGCAGCTTAGTAACGAACACCGGGGAGCTGTTTTTT; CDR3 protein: CASSLVTNTGELFF
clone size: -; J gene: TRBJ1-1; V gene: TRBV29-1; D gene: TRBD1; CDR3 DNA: TGCAGCGTTTCCCTGACAGGGGGGAACACTGAAGCTTTCTTT; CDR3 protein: CSVSLTGGNTEAFF
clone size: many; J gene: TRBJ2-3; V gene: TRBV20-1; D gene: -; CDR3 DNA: TGCAGTGTCGGCTCGGAAGTCGATACGCAGTATTTT; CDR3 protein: CSVGSEVDTQYF
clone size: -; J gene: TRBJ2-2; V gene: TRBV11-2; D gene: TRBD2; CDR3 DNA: TGTGCCAGCAGCTTAGATGGCCAGCGGGGGGTTGACGGGGAGCTGTTTTTT; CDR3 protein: CASSLDGQRGVDGELFF
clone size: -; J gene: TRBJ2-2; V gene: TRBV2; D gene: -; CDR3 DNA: TGTGCCAGCAATTGGGTAGGGCCGGAAACCGGGGAGCTGTTTTTT; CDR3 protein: CASNWVGPETGELFF
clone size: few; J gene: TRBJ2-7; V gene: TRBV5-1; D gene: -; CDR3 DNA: TGCGCCAGCAGCTTTAGTCCAGGTAAATCCTACGAGCAGTACTTC; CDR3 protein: CASSFSPGKSYEQYF
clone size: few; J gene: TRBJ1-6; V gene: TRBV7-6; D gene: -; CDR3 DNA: TGTGCCAGCAGCTTAAGGGGAGCCGGGAATTCACCCCTCCACTTT; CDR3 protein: CASSLRGAGNSPLHF
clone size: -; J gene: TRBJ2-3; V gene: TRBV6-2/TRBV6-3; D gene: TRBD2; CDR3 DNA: TGTGCCAGCACCGAGAAGCGGGGCCTTTTAATCTACACAGATACGCAGTATTTT; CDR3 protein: CASTEKRGLLIYTDTQYF
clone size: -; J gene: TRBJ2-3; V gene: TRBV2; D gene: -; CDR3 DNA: TGTGCCAGCAGTGGGGGCAGGGGCACAGATACGCAGTATTTT; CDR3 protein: CASSGGRGTDTQYF
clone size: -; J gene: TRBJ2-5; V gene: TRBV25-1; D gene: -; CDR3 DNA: TGTGCCAGCAGTGAATTCGGAACGGAGACCCAGTACTTC; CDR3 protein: CASSEFGTETQYF
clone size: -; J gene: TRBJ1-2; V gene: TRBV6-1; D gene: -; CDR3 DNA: TGTGCCAGCAGAGGGGCTGGCAGGGGTCATGGCTACACCTTC; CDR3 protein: CASRGAGRGHGYTF
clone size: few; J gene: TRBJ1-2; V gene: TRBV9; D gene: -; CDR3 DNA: TGTGCCAGCAGCGTAGGAGGATCTGAGGGGAAAAGGGATGGCTACACCTTC; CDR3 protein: CASSVGGSEGKRDGYTF
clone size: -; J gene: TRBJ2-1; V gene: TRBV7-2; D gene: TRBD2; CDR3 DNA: TGTGCCAGCAGCTCGGGAAGGACTAGCGGGAGAGAGCAGTTCTTC; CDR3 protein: CASSSGRTSGREQFF
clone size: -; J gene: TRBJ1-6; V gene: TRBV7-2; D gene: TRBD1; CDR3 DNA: TGTGCCAGCAGCAACAGGGGCCCCTATAATTCACCCCTCCACTTT; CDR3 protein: CASSNRGPYNSPLHF
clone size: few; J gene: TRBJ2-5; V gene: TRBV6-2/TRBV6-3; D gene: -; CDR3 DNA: TGTGCCAGCAGTACGCACGGGGGCGAGAGAGAGACCCAGTACTTC; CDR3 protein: CASSTHGGERETQYF
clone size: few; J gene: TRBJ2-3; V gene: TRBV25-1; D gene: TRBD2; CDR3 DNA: TGTGCCAGCAGTGAGGGGGGGACTACAGATACGCAGTATTTT; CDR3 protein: CASSEGGTTDTQYF
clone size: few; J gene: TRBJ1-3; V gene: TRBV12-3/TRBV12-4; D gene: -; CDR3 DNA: TGTGCCAGCAGTTTTCTCTTGGCTGGAAACACCATATATTTT; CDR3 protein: CASSFLLAGNTIYF
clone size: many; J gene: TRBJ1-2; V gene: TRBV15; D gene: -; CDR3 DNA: TGTGCCACCAGCAGAGAACAGTTATATGGCTACACCTTC; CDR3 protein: CATSREQLYGYTF
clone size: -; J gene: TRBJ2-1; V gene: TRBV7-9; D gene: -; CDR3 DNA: TGTGCCAGCAGCTTAGACGGGGGTAAATACAATGAGCAGTTCTTC; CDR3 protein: CASSLDGGKYNEQFF
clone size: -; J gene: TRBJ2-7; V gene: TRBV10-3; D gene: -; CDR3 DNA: TGTGCCATCAGTTCCAGGGAAAGCTACGAGCAGTACTTC; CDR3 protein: CAISSRESYEQYF
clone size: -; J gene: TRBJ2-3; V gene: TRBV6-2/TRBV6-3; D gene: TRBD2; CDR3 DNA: TGTGCCAGCAACGGACTAGTACTGGATACGCAGTATTTT; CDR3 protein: CASNGLVLDTQYF
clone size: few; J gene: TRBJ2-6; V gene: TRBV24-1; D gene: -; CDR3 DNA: TGTGCCACCAGTGGTGTGACGAGCTCTGGGGCCAACGTCCTGACTTTC; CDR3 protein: CATSGVTSSGANVLTF
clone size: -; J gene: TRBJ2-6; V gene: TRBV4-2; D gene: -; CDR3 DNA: TGTGCCAGCAGCCAAGATGCCGACGTCCTGACTTTC; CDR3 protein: CASSQDADVLTF
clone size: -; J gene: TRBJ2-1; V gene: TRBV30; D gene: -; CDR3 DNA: TGTGCCTGGAGGCACTACAATGAGCAGTTCTTC; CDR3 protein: CAWRHYNEQFF
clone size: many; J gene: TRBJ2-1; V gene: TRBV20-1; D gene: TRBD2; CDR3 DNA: TGCAGTGCTCCCGGGACTAGCGGAAACAATGAGCAGTTCTTC; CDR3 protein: CSAPGTSGNNEQFF
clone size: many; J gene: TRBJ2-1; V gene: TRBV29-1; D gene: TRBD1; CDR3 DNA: TGCAGCGTTGCGATCGGAGGACAGGGGGATAACAATGAGCAGTTCTTC; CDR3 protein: CSVAIGGQGDNNEQFF
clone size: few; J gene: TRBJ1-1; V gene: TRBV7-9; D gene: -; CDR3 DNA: TGTGCCAGCAGCTCGCCGAGGGGTGAAGCTTTCTTT; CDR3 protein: CASSSPRGEAFF
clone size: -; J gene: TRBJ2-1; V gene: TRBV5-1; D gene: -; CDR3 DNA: TGCGCCAGCAGCTTGGACGGGAGTGTCAATGAGCAGTTCTTC; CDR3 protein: CASSLDGSVNEQFF
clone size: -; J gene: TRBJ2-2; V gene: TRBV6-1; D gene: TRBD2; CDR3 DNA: TGTGCCAGCCGCCTGAGCGGGGGGCTGAACACCGGGGAGCTGTTTTTT; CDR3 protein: CASRLSGGLNTGELFF